This TCR beta chain was profiled in a study of regulatory T cells in long-lasting Graves disease. Study outcomes and limitations: Persistent disease preferred TRBV28, TRBJ1-2 and TRBJ2-5.

This clonotype turned up a few times. Its cognate antigen is unknown. Time point here: newly diagnosed GD, antithyroid drugs for less than 3 months. RNA isolated from PBMCs was used to make the TCR library. For TCR beta, libraries came from iRepertoire HTBI primers and Arm-PCR of CDR3 regions. MiXCR, applied by TCRdb to the multiplex PCR reads, yields one record per CDR3 protein. The data contain around 480,000 distinct CDR3 sequences, about 16% of them singletons. This CDR3 spans 13 amino acids. The germline CDR1 and CDR2 sequences are MGHRA and YSYEKL. V dropped 6 bases and J dropped 6; count of bases not matched to a gene: 7. The same data also went into a second study, on T cells in Graves' hyperthyroidism and ophthalmopathy. This second study says: A lack of ophthalmopathy progression within 18 months defined stable Graves' hyperthyroidism.

The genes are TRBV4-1 and TRBJ1-1, with 7 bases fitting TRBD1. The source of this sequence is a woman between 40 and 65 years old with Graves disease. Material: peripheral blood mononuclear cells (PBMCs), obtained at new diagnosis, from a patient treated with antithyroid drugs. CDR3 amino acids: CASSHKQGAEAFF. In nucleotides, the CDR3 is TGCGCCAGCAGTCACAAGCAGGGGGCTGAAGCTTTCTTT.